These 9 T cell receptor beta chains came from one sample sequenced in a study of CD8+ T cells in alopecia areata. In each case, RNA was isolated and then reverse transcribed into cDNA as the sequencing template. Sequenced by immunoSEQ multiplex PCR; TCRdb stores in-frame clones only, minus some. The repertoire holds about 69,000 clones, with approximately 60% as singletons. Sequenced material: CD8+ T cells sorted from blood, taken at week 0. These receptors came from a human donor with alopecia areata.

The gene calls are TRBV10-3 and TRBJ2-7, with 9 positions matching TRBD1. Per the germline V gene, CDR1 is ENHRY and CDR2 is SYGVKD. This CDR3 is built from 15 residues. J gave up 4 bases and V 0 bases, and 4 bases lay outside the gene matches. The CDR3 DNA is TGTGCCATCAGTGAGTCGGGACAGGGTGATTACGAGCAGTACTTC. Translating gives CAISESGQGDYEQYF.

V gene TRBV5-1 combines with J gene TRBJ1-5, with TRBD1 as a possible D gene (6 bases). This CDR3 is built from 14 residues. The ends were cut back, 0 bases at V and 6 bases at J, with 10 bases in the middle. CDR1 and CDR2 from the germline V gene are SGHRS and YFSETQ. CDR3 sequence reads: CASSLGQGTQPQHF. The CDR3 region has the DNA TGCGCCAGCAGCTTGGGCCAGGGGACTCAGCCCCAGCATTTT.

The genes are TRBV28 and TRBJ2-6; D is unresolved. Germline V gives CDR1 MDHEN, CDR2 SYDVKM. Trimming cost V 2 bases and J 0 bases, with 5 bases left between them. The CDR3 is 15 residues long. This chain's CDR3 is CASSLVPSGANVLTF. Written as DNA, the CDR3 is TGTGCCAGCAGTTTAGTCCCCTCTGGGGCCAACGTCCTGACTTTC.

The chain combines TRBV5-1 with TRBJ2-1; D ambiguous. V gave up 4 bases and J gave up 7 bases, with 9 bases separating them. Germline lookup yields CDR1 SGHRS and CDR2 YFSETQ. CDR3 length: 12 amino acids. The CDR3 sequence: CASSGAENEQFF. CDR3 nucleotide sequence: TGCGCCAGCAGCGGAGCCGAGAATGAGCAGTTCTTC. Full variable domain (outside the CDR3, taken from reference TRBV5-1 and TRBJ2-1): KAGVTQTPRYLIKTRGQQVTLSCSPISGHRSVSWYQQTPGQGLQFLFEYFSETQRNKGNFPGRFSGRQFSNSRSEMNVSTLELGDSALYLCASSGAENEQFFGPGTRLTVL.

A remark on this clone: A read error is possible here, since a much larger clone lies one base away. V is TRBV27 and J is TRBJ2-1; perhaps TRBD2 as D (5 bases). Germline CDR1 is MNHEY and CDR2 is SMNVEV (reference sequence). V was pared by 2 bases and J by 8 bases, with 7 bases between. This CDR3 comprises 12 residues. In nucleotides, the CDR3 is TGTGCCAGCAGTTTACGGGGAGATGAGCAGTTCTTC. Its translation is CASSLRGDEQFF.

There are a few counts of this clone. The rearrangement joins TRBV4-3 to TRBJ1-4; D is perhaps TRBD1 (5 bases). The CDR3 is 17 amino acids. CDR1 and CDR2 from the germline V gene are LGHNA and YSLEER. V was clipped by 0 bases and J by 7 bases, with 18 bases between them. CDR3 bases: TGCGCCAGCAGCCAAGACCCCACCGGGGGGAAAGCTGAAAAACTGTTTTTT. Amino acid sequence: CASSQDPTGGKAEKLFF.

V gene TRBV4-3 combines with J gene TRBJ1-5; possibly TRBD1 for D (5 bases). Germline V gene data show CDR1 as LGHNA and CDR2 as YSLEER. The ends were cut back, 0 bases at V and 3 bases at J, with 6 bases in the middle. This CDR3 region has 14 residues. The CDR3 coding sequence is TGCGCCAGCAGCCAAGACAGGGCCAATCAGCCCCAGCATTTT. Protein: CASSQDRANQPQHF.

This CDR3 is CASSAHAGTSLGPDTQYF. Here the CDR3 DNA reads TGTGCCAGCAGCGCCCATGCCGGGACCTCACTTGGTCCAGATACGCAGTATTTT. The chain carries TRBV9 and TRBJ2-3; D is perhaps TRBD1 or TRBD2 (5 bases each). There are 18 residues in the CDR3. Trimming pared 3 bases from V and 4 bases from J, leaving 24 bases between. Germline lookup yields CDR1 SGDLS and CDR2 YYNGEE.

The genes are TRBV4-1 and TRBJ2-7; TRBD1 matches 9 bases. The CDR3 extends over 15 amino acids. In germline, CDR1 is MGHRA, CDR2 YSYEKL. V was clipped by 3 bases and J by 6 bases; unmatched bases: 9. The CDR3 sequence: CASSHVGQGLSEQYF. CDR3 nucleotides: TGCGCCAGCAGCCACGTGGGACAGGGCCTCTCCGAGCAGTACTTC.